Presented here are 20 T cell receptor beta chains from one specimen sequenced in a study of immune characterization of retroperitoneal liposarcoma (dated by TCRdb to about 2019). Receptor libraries were prepared by PCR. This sample was sequenced with a NextSeq 500. TCRdb reran the public reads through fastp at Q25 and MiXCR, keeping productive beta chains. Each entry is one CDR3 protein sequence, shown with its most common DNA and genes. This sample holds some 9,600 distinct CDR3 sequences; around 35% were observed only once. The ten largest clones represent approximately 24% of the sample. Input material: tumor tissue. The receptors were gathered from a male donor with retroperitoneal liposarcoma.

This clonotype was detected once. The gene calls are TRBV6-6 and TRBJ2-2; D ambiguous. Looked up from germline, CDR1 is MNHNY and CDR2 is SVGAGI (reference sequence). The CDR3 is made up of 13 amino acids. V was pared by 7 bases and J by 4 bases, with 10 bases between. The CDR3 reads CASTARGTGELFF. CDR3 in DNA: TGTGCCAGCACTGCTCGAGGCACCGGGGAGCTGTTTTTT.

The rearrangement links TRBV6-1 to TRBJ2-1; D ambiguous. The V and J ends lost 6 bases and 5 bases respectively, with 14 bases between them. CDR3 length equals 14 residues. Germline values: CDR1 MNHNS, CDR2 SASEGT. The CDR3 sequence is CASRGRLTDNEQFF. DNA for the CDR3: TGTGCCAGCAGAGGGCGGCTAACCGACAATGAGCAGTTCTTC.

V gene TRBV7-2 combines with J gene TRBJ2-7; a possible D gene is TRBD1 (6 bases). The germline V and J ends were trimmed by 5 bases and 7 bases, with 12 bases remaining between them. CDR3 length: 12 residues. The germline CDR1 and CDR2 sequences are SGHTA and FQGNSA. DNA for the CDR3: TGTGCCAGCAGCCTCAGGGGTAATGAGCAGTACTTC. Its translation is CASSLRGNEQYF. Looking up the rest from reference TRBV7-2 and TRBJ2-7 gives the full variable domain: GAGVSQSPSNKVTEKGKDVELRCDPISGHTALYWYRQSLGQGLEFLIYFQGNSAPDKSGLPSDRFSAERTGGSVSTLTIQRTQQEDSAVYLCASSLRGNEQYFGPGTRLTVT.

This clonotype was seen many times. The chain uses TRBV7-8 and TRBJ1-6; 11 bases agree with TRBD1. The CDR3 has 16 residues. The germline V gene encodes CDR1 SGHVS and CDR2 FQNEAQ. Losses at the gene ends were 5 bases for V and 10 bases for J; bases not matched to a gene: 10. The CDR3 DNA follows: TGTGCCAGCAGCCCAGGGACAGGGGGGTCTGGATCACCCCTCCACTTT. Amino acids: CASSPGTGGSGSPLHF.

Relative to its sample, this clonotype is medium-sized (0.01 to 0.1%). The chain recombines TRBV7-2 with TRBJ2-7; D call uncertain. CDR1 is SGHTA, CDR2 FQGNSA, per germline. This CDR3 spans 14 amino acids. V was pared by 0 bases and J by 1 base, with 7 bases between. The CDR3 sequence: CASSLARASYEQYF. The CDR3 nucleotides are TGTGCCAGCAGCTTAGCGAGAGCGTCCTACGAGCAGTACTTC.

The V call is TRBV11-3, the J call TRBJ2-4, with D maybe TRBD2 (5 bases). V lost 3 bases to trimming and J lost 13 bases, with 22 bases between them. This CDR3 contains 15 residues. Germline CDR1 SGHNT, CDR2 YENEEA. The CDR3 region has the DNA TGTGCCAGCAGCTTGAGCTTCGGGAACTACAATGAGCAGTACTTC. The encoded protein is CASSLSFGNYNEQYF.

This sequence joins TRBV6-1 and TRBJ1-2, with unresolved D. Germline lookup yields CDR1 MNHNS and CDR2 SASEGT. V was trimmed by 6 bases and J by 5 bases, leaving 16 bases between them. CDR3 size: 14 residues. The CDR3 bases are TGTGCCAGCAGCCCGAACCGATTAAAGTATGGCTACACCTTC. Translating gives CASSPNRLKYGYTF.

Note on this clonotype: One junction end does not reproduce the germline sequence, and a read error may be involved. The chain carries TRBV7-6 and TRBJ2-1, with 8 bases identical to TRBD1. There are 14 residues in the CDR3. CDR1 and CDR2 from the germline V gene are SGHVS and FNYEAQ. CDR3 DNA sequence: TGTGCCAGCAGTACAGGGGGTTTGAGCTACGAGCAGGTCTTC. Translation: CASSTGGLSYEQVF.

This clonotype was seen a few times. The chain uses TRBV25-1 and TRBJ1-1; D not certain. This CDR3 region has 12 residues. V lost 8 bases and J 0 bases, leaving 7 bases between the germline ends. The V gene's germline CDR1 is MGHDK and CDR2 SYGVNS. CDR3 region: CASGTLNTEAFF. In DNA form, the CDR3 reads TGTGCCAGCGGTACACTGAACACTGAAGCTTTCTTT.

The chain is built from TRBV6-5 and TRBJ2-2; the D is unclear. In germline, CDR1 is MNHEY, CDR2 SVGAGI. With 2 bases removed from V and 7 bases from J, the gap between germline ends came to 11 bases. CDR3 length equals 14 residues. The CDR3 here is CASSYTTGRGELFF. CDR3 bases: TGTGCCAGCAGTTACACGACTGGCCGCGGGGAGCTGTTTTTT.

This clonotype was detected only a few times. This chain uses TRBV11-2 with TRBJ2-1, with a possible D match to TRBD2 (6 bases). The CDR3 runs to 18 residues. Trimming removed 5 bases at V and 10 bases at J, with 30 bases between. The germline V gene has CDR1 SGHAT and CDR2 FQNNGV. CDR3 protein: CASSKMRAGTSSSYEQFF. The CDR3 bases are TGTGCCAGCAGCAAAATGAGAGCCGGGACTTCGAGCTCCTACGAGCAGTTCTTC.

This chain connects TRBV11-2 to TRBJ2-1; no reliable D call. TRBJ2-5 explains the end of the DNA better; the J call may be wrong. Per germline, CDR1 SGHAT and CDR2 FQNNGV. The CDR3 spans 13 residues. CDR3 nucleotide sequence: TGTGCCAGCAGCTGGACGCCGGGCGAGACCCAGTACTTC. Encoded protein: CASSWTPGETQYF.

The rearrangement joins TRBV11-2 to TRBJ2-5; D remains unclear. V lost 4 bases to trimming and J lost 11 bases, with 20 bases between them. This CDR3 is 14 amino acids long. Per germline, CDR1 SGHAT and CDR2 FQNNGV. The DNA of the CDR3 is TGTGCCAGCAGCTCCCTAATATCCTACAATGAGCAGTACTTC. Protein sequence: CASSSLISYNEQYF.

CDR3 sequence reads: CASSLGMGSTEAFF. CDR3 DNA: TGTGCCAGCAGCTTAGGCATGGGGAGCACTGAAGCTTTCTTT. This sequence joins TRBV7-6 and TRBJ1-1; unclear D gene. The CDR3 consists of 14 residues. V lost 1 base and J lost 4, with 10 bases in between. CDR1 and CDR2 from the germline V gene are SGHVS and FNYEAQ.

The chain joins TRBV9 to TRBJ1-4; D uncertain. The V gene lost 4 bases and the J gene lost 8 bases, with 12 bases spanning the gap. The CDR3 runs 13 residues. The germline gives CDR1 SGDLS, CDR2 YYNGEE. In DNA form, the CDR3 reads TGTGCCAGCAGCACACCTCCTTCAGAAAAACTGTTTTTT. It translates to CASSTPPSEKLFF.

The chain uses TRBV10-2 and TRBJ2-5, with D perhaps given as TRBD1 or TRBD2 (5 bases each). The better agreement between TRBJ2-1 and the DNA end casts doubt on the J call. Germline CDR1 reads WSHSY; CDR2 reads SAAADI. The CDR3 covers 14 residues. CDR3 in amino acids: CASTLSGAALEQFF. The CDR3 region has the DNA TGCGCCAGCACCCTATCCGGGGCCGCTCTCGAGCAGTTCTTC.

The count of this clonotype is one. The gene calls are TRBV7-6 and TRBJ2-1, with no clear D. Germline loops: CDR1 SGHVS, CDR2 FNYEAQ. The CDR3 has 15 amino acids. Deletions cut 0 bases from V and 4 bases from J, with 10 bases between. CDR3 protein: CASSLARSPYNEQFF. CDR3 bases: TGTGCCAGCAGCTTAGCGAGGTCCCCATACAATGAGCAGTTCTTC.

This clonotype was observed a handful of times. The CDR3 coding sequence is TGTGCCAGTAGTCCCCGGACAGTCTACGAGCAGTACTTC. Translation: CASSPRTVYEQYF. The chain couples TRBV19 to TRBJ2-7, with D possibly TRBD1 on 6 matching bases. The CDR3 covers 13 residues. Germline-derived CDR1 and CDR2 are LNHDA and SQIVND (reference sequence). Trimming left V 5 bases short and J 3 bases short, with 11 bases between.

The chain combines TRBV27 with TRBJ2-3, with TRBD2 identical over 7 bases. CDR1 is MNHEY, CDR2 SMNVEV, per germline (reference sequence). The J segment lost 6 bases and the V segment lost 6 bases, leaving 12 bases of the junction unmatched. The CDR3 covers 15 residues. The CDR3 DNA sequence: TGTGCCAGCAGGAGGAGAGCGGGATTGTCGGATACGCAGTATTTT. This codes for CASRRRAGLSDTQYF.

This sequence joins TRBV12-3 or TRBV12-4 and TRBJ2-7; 7 bases map to TRBD1. CDR3 length: 12 residues. V dropped 5 bases and J dropped 4; count of bases not matched to a gene: 2. CDR3 sequence (DNA): TGTGCCAGCAGTCCAGGGGGATACGAGCAGTACTTC. Translated, it gives CASSPGGYEQYF.